This T cell receptor beta chain originates from a study of technical replicates of blood from several donors. The assay was immunoSEQ multiplex PCR, and TCRdb's table has in-frame clones only and misses some. The sample yields 84,000 or so clones, roughly 93% seen once. This CDR3 contains 15 residues. The V segment lost 4 bases and the J segment 0 bases; nucleotides outside the gene matches: 4. Germline CDR1 SGHRS, CDR2 YFSETQ. V and J are TRBV5-1 and TRBJ2-1; TRBD2 matches 7 bases. Sequencing was performed on T cells isolated from PBMCs. The source of this sequence is a human donor in good health. The CDR3 nucleotides are TGCGCCAGCAGCCTAGCTAGCGGCTCCTACAATGAGCAGTTCTTC. It specifies CASSLASGSYNEQFF.